This T cell receptor beta chain is drawn from a study of cytomegalovirus exposure and HLA in healthy donors. Findings and caveats of the study: Among TCR beta chains, those listed as cytomegalovirus-associated numbered some 170.

Trimming at V came to 3 bases and at J to 2 bases, leaving 3 bases not matched to a gene. CDR1 is LNHDA and CDR2 is SQIVND in the germline V gene (reference sequence). The CDR3 is 15 amino acids. Points on this clone: The antigen is not known.

Produced via immunoSEQ multiplex PCR; TCRdb's table is partial and in-frame only. Among tens of thousands of clones listed, 85% to 95% were seen once. This TCR was sampled from a woman in her late teens or twenties in good health and CMV-seronegative. The sample consisted of PBMCs. The V gene is TRBV19, the J gene TRBJ1-5; 8 nucleotides agree with TRBD1. The CDR3 region is CASSIGTGGNQPQHF. CDR3 nucleotide sequence: TGTGCCAGTAGTATTGGGACAGGTGGCAATCAGCCCCAGCATTTT.